This paragraph covers one TCR beta chain sequence. The antigen is not known. A multiplex PCR was run with 60 Vbeta primers and 13 Jbeta primers. TCRdb's copy holds only in-frame clones and misses some; the assay was immunoSEQ multiplex PCR. The sample comprises about 160,000 clones, about four fifths of which are singletons, and approximately 7% rests with the top ten. These data originate in a study of cytomegalovirus exposure and HLA in healthy donors. Study background: Roughly 86 million unique TCRs from HLA-typed donors made up an early data release.

The study, taken as a whole, reports: For presence/absence analyses, sequencing depth was assumed to be roughly uniform across donors. A later analysis found that most CMV-associated TCR beta chains appeared HLA-restricted.

V lost 5 bases and J lost 4, with 17 bases in between. Germline values: CDR1 SGHAT, CDR2 FQNNGV. The CDR3 runs 16 residues. Sequencing used PBMCs. The TCR sequence derives from a woman in her thirties in good health and CMV-seropositive. This chain uses TRBV11-2 with TRBJ1-4, with D perhaps TRBD1 (6 bases). The CDR3 is CASSPGYRVLNEKLFF. DNA of the CDR3: TGTGCCAGCAGCCCGGGATACAGGGTACTTAATGAAAAACTGTTTTTT. Using reference TRBV11-2 and TRBJ1-4 for the parts outside the CDR3, the full variable domain is EAGVAQSPRYKIIEKRQSVAFWCNPISGHATLYWYQQILGQGPKLLIQFQNNGVVDDSQLPKDRFSAERLKGVDSTLKIQPAKLEDSAVYLCASSPGYRVLNEKLFFGSGTQLSVL.